Following are 20 T cell receptor beta chains from one sample sequenced in a study of blood T cells in healthy people across ages (dated by TCRdb to 2015 to 2017). Receptors were amplified or captured by 5' RACE. Sequencer: Illumina HiSeq 2500. The second PCR ran for roughly 7 to 11 cycles and used a J-beta primer mix along with a sample-barcoded 5' primer. The raw public data were reprocessed by TCRdb itself: fastp quality trimming at Q25, MiXCR clonotype calling, in-frame beta chains only. Rows are unified per CDR3 protein, each entry keeping the most common DNA and genes. This sample has some 1.6 million distinct CDR3 sequences in its table, and approximately 32% of those were observed once. The ten largest clones represent 10% to 12% of the sample. Sequenced: blood. The receptors stem from a woman younger than 45 in good health.

This chain uses TRBV19 with TRBJ2-2, with 7 bases matching TRBD1. The J segment lost 4 bases and the V segment lost 5 bases, leaving 7 bases of the junction unmatched. This CDR3 is built from 15 residues. CDR1 is LNHDA and CDR2 is SQIVND in the germline V gene (reference sequence). CDR3 sequence (DNA): TGTGCCAGTAGTGGGACAGCTAAGCGCACCGGGGAGCTGTTTTTT. It encodes CASSGTAKRTGELFF.

The V and J genes are TRBV6-1 and TRBJ2-2; D unclear. The germline V and J ends were trimmed by 6 bases and 1 base, with 6 bases remaining between them. The CDR3 has 13 residues. The V gene's germline CDR1 is MNHNS and CDR2 SASEGT. CDR3 amino acids: CASSKENTGELFF. The CDR3 DNA sequence: TGTGCCAGCAGCAAGGAGAACACCGGGGAGCTGTTTTTT.

The chain employs TRBV27 and TRBJ2-1; D is undetermined. The CDR3 extends over 16 amino acids. Trimming took 5 bases from V and 0 from J, leaving 14 bases between them. The V gene's germline CDR1 is MNHEY and CDR2 SMNVEV (reference sequence). CDR3 nucleotides: TGTGCCAGCAGTACGATGGGGTTTAGCTCCTACAATGAGCAGTTCTTC. Residues: CASSTMGFSSYNEQFF.

The chain links TRBV12-3 or TRBV12-4 to TRBJ2-5; D gene ambiguous. The CDR3 covers 13 residues. Trimming stripped 5 bases from V and 5 bases from J, with 12 bases between. CDR3 nucleotides: TGTGCCAGCAGTATGACCCGGGCCGAGACCCAGTACTTC. It specifies CASSMTRAETQYF.

The gene calls are TRBV20-1 and TRBJ1-5, with D perhaps TRBD1 (5 bases). The CDR3 contains 14 residues. Trimming cost V 6 bases and J 0 bases, with 12 bases left between them. Germline CDR1 DFQATT, CDR2 SNEGSKA (reference sequence). CDR3 DNA: TGCAGTGCCCGACCAGGGCTTAGCAATCAGCCCCAGCATTTT. Residues: CSARPGLSNQPQHF.

As for this clonotype: The junction departs from germline at one end; a sequencing error may be responsible. The chain uses TRBV7-9 and TRBJ2-7; no definite D call. Germline CDR1 and CDR2: SEHNR and FQNEAQ (reference sequence). The CDR3 has 13 residues. The CDR3 spells CASSLTLSHEQYF. CDR3 DNA sequence: TGTGCCAGCAGCTTGACCCTCTCCCACGAGCAGTACTTC.

Points on this clonotype: The germline gene is not matched at one end of the junction; a read error may be the cause. This rearrangement joins TRBV3-1 to TRBJ1-2, with D possibly being TRBD1 (6 bases). There are 14 residues in the CDR3. Germline V CDR1 and CDR2: LGHDT, YNNKEL (reference sequence). The CDR3 bases are TGTGCCTGCAGCGAGGGAGCGGGGGGCAGTGGCTACACCTTC. It is translated as CACSEGAGGSGYTF.

The CDR3 protein is CASSASTWDTYTEAFF. CDR3 in DNA: TGTGCCAGCAGCGCCTCAACTTGGGACACTTACACTGAAGCTTTCTTT. The gene calls are TRBV7-9 and TRBJ1-1, with D perhaps TRBD1 (6 bases). The CDR3 is 16 amino acids. Trimming left V 5 bases short and J 3 bases short, with 19 bases between. CDR1 and CDR2 (germline): SEHNR, FQNEAQ (reference sequence).

The chain links TRBV10-3 to TRBJ2-6, with D possibly being TRBD1 or TRBD2 (7 bases each). The CDR3 is made up of 18 amino acids. The V end was cut by 4 bases, the J end by 3 bases, with 19 bases between. CDR1 ENHRY and CDR2 SYGVKD come from the germline V gene. Here the CDR3 reads CAISGQREGALGANVLTF. Here the CDR3 DNA reads TGTGCCATCAGTGGCCAAAGGGAGGGGGCGCTTGGGGCCAACGTCCTGACTTTC.

This clonotype was detected many times. This chain joins TRBV7-9 and TRBJ2-5; D is possibly TRBD1 or TRBD2 (5 bases each). The CDR3 totals 14 residues. The V gene lost 5 bases and the J gene lost 5 bases, with 15 bases spanning the gap. In germline, CDR1 is SEHNR, CDR2 FQNEAQ (reference sequence). The CDR3 here is CASSPGPPSETQYF. The CDR3 DNA sequence: TGTGCCAGCAGCCCGGGGCCCCCTTCGGAGACCCAGTACTTC.

The chain employs TRBV12-5 and TRBJ2-1, with D unresolved. This CDR3 is built from 13 residues. Per the germline V gene, CDR1 is LGHNT and CDR2 is FRNRAP. Trimming took 1 base from V and 7 from J, leaving 8 bases between them. CDR3 region: CASGLGLLNEQFF. Written as DNA, the CDR3 is TGTGCTAGTGGTTTGGGGCTACTAAATGAGCAGTTCTTC.

This clonotype was seen a handful of times. The chain combines TRBV28 with TRBJ2-6; no clear D gene. There are 11 residues in the CDR3. Germline values: CDR1 MDHEN, CDR2 SYDVKM. The CDR3 nucleotides are TGTGGGGCGTTAGGGGCCAACGTCCTGACTTTC. This codes for CGALGANVLTF.

This clonotype has a handful of counts. This chain connects TRBV27 to TRBJ2-1; 12 bases match TRBD2. Germline CDR1 and CDR2: MNHEY and SMNVEV (reference sequence). This CDR3 has 18 residues. J lost 5 bases, V lost 5 bases, and 13 bases had no gene match. CDR3 residues: CASSLYPILAGGHNEQFF. The DNA for the CDR3 is TGTGCCAGCAGTCTGTACCCTATACTAGCGGGAGGCCACAATGAGCAGTTCTTC.

This clonotype was picked up a small number of times. V gene TRBV20-1 combines with J gene TRBJ2-1, with D tentatively TRBD1 or TRBD2 (5 bases each). Trimming left V 4 bases short and J 6 bases short, with 16 bases between. Germline CDR1 and CDR2: DFQATT and SNEGSKA (reference sequence). The length of the CDR3 is 14 residues. The CDR3 here is CSATGAAPINEQFF. CDR3 nucleotide sequence: TGCAGTGCTACCGGGGCGGCGCCGATCAATGAGCAGTTCTTC.

This clonotype turned up a few times. The chain carries TRBV6-4 and TRBJ2-3; 8 bases map to TRBD1. V was pared by 4 bases and J by 3 bases, with 6 bases of the junction left unmatched. The CDR3 has 15 residues. Germline V gene data show CDR1 as MRHNA and CDR2 as SNTAGT. The CDR3 bases are TGTGCCAGCAGTGTAGGGGACAGGACAACAGATACGCAGTATTTT. It codes for CASSVGDRTTDTQYF.

This clonotype was counted only a few times. The rearrangement links TRBV18 to TRBJ2-5; TRBD1 agrees at 12 bases. The J call is uncertain, as TRBJ2-7 better fits the DNA end. This CDR3 has 15 amino acids. The germline gives CDR1 KGHSH, CDR2 LQKENI. CDR3: CASSPGTGGDYEQYF. CDR3 sequence (DNA): TGTGCCAGCTCCCCCGGGACAGGGGGCGATTACGAGCAGTACTTC.

As for this clonotype: Relative to the germline gene, one junction end is altered; a read error may explain this. The chain carries TRBV11-1 and TRBJ2-5; D may be TRBD2 (6 bases). The CDR3 sequence is 13 residues long. Germline CDR1 SGHAT, CDR2 FQDESV (reference sequence). The DNA for the CDR3 is TGTGCCAGCAGCCCGGCGGGGAAAGAGGCCCAGTACTTC. It translates to CASSPAGKEAQYF.

The rearrangement joins TRBV20-1 to TRBJ2-7, with 10 bases aligning to TRBD1. CDR1 and CDR2 (germline): DFQATT, SNEGSKA (reference sequence). This CDR3 region has 17 residues. V lost 7 bases, J lost 2 bases, and 17 bases stayed unmatched. The CDR3 DNA reads as TGCAGTGTTAGGAAGGGACAGGGGAGGAAAAGGGCCTACGAGCAGTACTTC. Translated, it gives CSVRKGQGRKRAYEQYF.

This clonotype was picked up a small number of times. The chain joins TRBV12-3 or TRBV12-4 to TRBJ2-7; 10 bases are shared with TRBD2. CDR3 size: 15 residues. Losses at the gene ends were 6 bases for V and 0 bases for J; bases not matched to a gene: 5. The CDR3 sequence is CASSRSSGSSYEQYF. DNA of the CDR3: TGTGCCAGCAGCCGTTCTAGCGGGAGCTCCTACGAGCAGTACTTC.

The V and J genes are TRBV20-1 and TRBJ2-5, with 9 bases lining up with TRBD2. The last part of the DNA fits TRBJ2-7 better; the J call may be wrong. The germline V gene encodes CDR1 DFQATT and CDR2 SNEGSKA (reference sequence). The CDR3 loop spans 15 amino acids. The CDR3, as DNA: TGCAGTGCCTCGGGCGGGAGGGCCGAGATGGGCGAGCAGTACTTC. Its protein is CSASGGRAEMGEQYF.